Below are 10 T cell receptor beta chains sequenced from a single sample in a study of blood T cell repertoires in COVID-19. Method: immunoSEQ multiplex PCR; TCRdb's copy keeps in-frame clones and lacks some. The data show some 330,000 clones, under 90% seen once. The sequencing sample was made of peripheral blood. The receptors originated from a woman in her twenties or thirties with COVID-19, enrolled during active disease.

The CDR3, as DNA: TGCAGCGTTGTGCCCACAGGGGCGGGCTATGGCTACACCTTC. It codes for CSVVPTGAGYGYTF. V usage is TRBV29-1 and J usage is TRBJ1-2; 7 bases agree with TRBD1. The germline gives CDR1 SQVTM, CDR2 ANQGSEA. This CDR3 is built from 14 residues. J gave up 4 bases and V 4 bases, and 9 bases lay outside the gene matches.

J is TRBJ2-5 and V is TRBV7-9, with 7 nucleotides matching TRBD1. Trimming removed 1 base from V and 5 bases from J; junction bases left unmatched: 10. Germline values: CDR1 SEHNR, CDR2 FQNEAQ (reference sequence). The CDR3 length is 16 residues. CDR3 nucleotide sequence: TGTGCCAGCAGCTTAGGGGCGTCAGGGGGTCGGGAGACCCAGTACTTC. It codes for CASSLGASGGRETQYF.

The V call is TRBV10-3, the J call TRBJ1-1; D is possibly TRBD1 (5 bases). This CDR3 contains 12 residues. Germline loops: CDR1 ENHRY, CDR2 SYGVKD. The V gene lost 2 bases and the J gene lost 10 bases, with 11 bases spanning the gap. The CDR3 DNA is TGTGCCATCAGTGAGGGGGACTGGGGAGCTTTCTTT. Amino acid sequence: CAISEGDWGAFF.

The CDR3 DNA follows: TGTGCCAGCAAAGGGGATTTCGCGGGAGCTAATGAAAAACTGTTTTTT. Protein product: CASKGDFAGANEKLFF. This chain uses TRBV28 with TRBJ1-4; D is perhaps TRBD1 (5 bases). Trimming took 7 bases from V and 3 from J, leaving 18 bases between them. In germline, CDR1 is MDHEN, CDR2 SYDVKM. CDR3 length: 16 residues.

The J gene is TRBJ2-7, the V gene TRBV12-3 or TRBV12-4; the D is unclear. V was trimmed by 1 base and J by 2 bases, leaving 6 bases between them. The CDR3 extends over 13 amino acids. In nucleotides, the CDR3 is TGTGCCAGCAGTTTAGAAGCGACCTACGAGCAGTACGTC. It yields the protein CASSLEATYEQYV.

The chain recombines TRBV24-1 with TRBJ1-2; TRBD1 aligns across 9 bases. Unmatched junction bases numbered 6, after V lost 5 bases and J lost 6 bases. The CDR3 has 14 amino acids. The germline gives CDR1 KGHDR, CDR2 SFDVKD. CDR3 loop: CATSATGGIDGYTF. The CDR3 bases are TGTGCCACCAGTGCGACAGGGGGTATCGATGGCTACACCTTC.

The CDR3 reads CASSFSPLAGITGELFF. The CDR3 nucleotides read TGTGCCAGCAGTTTTTCCCCTCTAGCGGGGATAACCGGGGAGCTGTTTTTT. This chain links TRBV27 with TRBJ2-2, with TRBD2 identical over 9 bases. The CDR3 extends over 17 amino acids. Germline V gene lookup returns CDR1 MNHEY and CDR2 SMNVEV (reference sequence). J was trimmed by 5 bases and V by 3 bases; bases with no gene match: 10.

The chain has TRBV6-2 or TRBV6-3 and TRBJ2-1; D might be TRBD1 (6 bases). In germline, CDR1 is MNHEY, CDR2 SVGEGT. CDR3 length: 15 amino acids. V was pared by 6 bases and J by 2 bases, with 14 bases between. The CDR3 protein is CASSPHRETYNEQFF. Written as DNA, the CDR3 is TGTGCCAGCAGCCCACACAGGGAGACCTACAATGAGCAGTTCTTC.

This clone was seen only once. The chain has TRBV5-1 and TRBJ2-4, with 7 bases aligning to TRBD2. The CDR3 runs 13 residues. Germline V lookup: CDR1 SGHRS, CDR2 YFSETQ. V trimming: 2 bases; J trimming: 7 bases; junction bases outside the gene matches: 3. CDR3 sequence: CASSFGRGNIQYF. CDR3 nucleotide sequence: TGCGCCAGCAGCTTTGGGCGGGGGAACATTCAGTACTTC.

The rearrangement links TRBV2 to TRBJ1-1; 9 bases are a match to TRBD1. This CDR3 has 16 amino acids. Germline assignment: CDR1 SNHLY and CDR2 FYNNEI. Trimming at V came to 8 bases and at J to 4 bases, leaving 14 bases not matched to a gene. In DNA, the CDR3 is TGTGCCAGCTTAAAGGACAGGGGATCGGTAGGCACTGAAGCTTTCTTT. Protein: CASLKDRGSVGTEAFF.